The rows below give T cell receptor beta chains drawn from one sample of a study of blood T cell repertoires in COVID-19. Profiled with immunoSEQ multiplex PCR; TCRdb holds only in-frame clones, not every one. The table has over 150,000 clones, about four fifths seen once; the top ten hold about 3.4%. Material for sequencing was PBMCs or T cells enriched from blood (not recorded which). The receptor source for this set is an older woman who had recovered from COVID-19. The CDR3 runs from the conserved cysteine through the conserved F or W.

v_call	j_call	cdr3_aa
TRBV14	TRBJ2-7	CASSQSTLVRGQYF
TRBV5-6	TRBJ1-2	CASSGRGQGVYGYTF
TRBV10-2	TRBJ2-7	CASSELGPSYF
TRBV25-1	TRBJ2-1	CASSGQTGTNTYNEQFF
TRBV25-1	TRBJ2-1	CASSEEVYSYNEQFF
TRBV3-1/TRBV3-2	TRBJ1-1	CASSQAPVDTEAFF
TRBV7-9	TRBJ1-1	CASSRDRGGGTEAFF
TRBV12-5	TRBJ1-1	CASGRDTEAFF
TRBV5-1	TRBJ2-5	CASSLGAGETQYF
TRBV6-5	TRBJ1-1	CASSVQGNTEAFF
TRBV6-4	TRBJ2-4	CASTPGLLAKNIQYF
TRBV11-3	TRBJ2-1	CASSSLRGQGEQFF
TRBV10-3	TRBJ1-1	CAIRPGASNTEAFF
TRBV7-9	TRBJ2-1	CASSARGASYNEQFF
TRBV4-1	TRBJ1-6	CASSQGDRIRNSPLHF
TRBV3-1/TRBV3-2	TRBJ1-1	CASSQGQGDTEAFF
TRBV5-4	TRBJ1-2	CASSLTGGYTF
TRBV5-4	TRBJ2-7	CTSSLSAGGGEEQYF
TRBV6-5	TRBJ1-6	CASSLTGGNSPLHF
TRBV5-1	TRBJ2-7	CASSLGGGETYEQYF
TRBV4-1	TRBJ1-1	CASSQEGAGTEAFF
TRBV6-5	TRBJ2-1	CASSSNGEQFF
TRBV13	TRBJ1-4	CASSPGQGRGEKLFF
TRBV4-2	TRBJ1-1	CASSQDPQGTEAFF
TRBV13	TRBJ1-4	CASSRNRRPNEKLFF
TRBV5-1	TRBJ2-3	CASSLGTSGTTDTQYF
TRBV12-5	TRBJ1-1	CASGGTGVNTEAFF
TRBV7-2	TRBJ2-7	CASSLARTSGGSSYEQYF
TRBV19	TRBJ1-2	CASSIAPRGEVGYTF
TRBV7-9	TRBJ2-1	CASSPPGLAGGRNNEQFF
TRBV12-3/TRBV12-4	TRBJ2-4	CASSTLAKNIQYF
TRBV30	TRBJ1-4	CAWSGTGTNEKLFF
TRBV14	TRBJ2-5	CASSRTSGTGGLETQYF
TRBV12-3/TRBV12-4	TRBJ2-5	CASTTGVETQYF
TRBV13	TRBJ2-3	CASSLGDDYKDTQYF
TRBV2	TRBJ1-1	CASSRDRALNTEAFF
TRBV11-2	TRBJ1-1	CASSKRVTGPGENEAFF
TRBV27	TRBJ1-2	CASSRYPGQGYGYTF
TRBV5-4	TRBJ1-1	CASSPDRGSTEAFF
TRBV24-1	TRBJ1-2	CATSMTGASSYGYTF
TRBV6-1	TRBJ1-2	CASSEIYPPRGGYTF
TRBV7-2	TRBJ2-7	CASSSARGWEQYF
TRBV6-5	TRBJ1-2	CASSPYVTDYGYTF
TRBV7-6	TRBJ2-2	CASSLFTGELFF
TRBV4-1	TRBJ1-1	CASRPDSMNTEAFF
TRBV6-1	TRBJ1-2	CASSEFTTNYGYTF
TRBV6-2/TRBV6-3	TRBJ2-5	CASSSKETQYF
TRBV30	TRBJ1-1	CAWIPDRGTEAFF
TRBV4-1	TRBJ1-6	CASSQDSGGNYNSPLHF
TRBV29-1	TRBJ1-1	CSVEGQGVGTEAFF
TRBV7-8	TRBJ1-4	CASSVTGLGEKLFF
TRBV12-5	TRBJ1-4	CASGLISGGFEKLFF
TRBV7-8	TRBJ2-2	CASSLGLAGLGELFF
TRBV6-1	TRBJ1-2	CASSEGSYGYTF
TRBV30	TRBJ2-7	CAWTEAGGSYEQYF